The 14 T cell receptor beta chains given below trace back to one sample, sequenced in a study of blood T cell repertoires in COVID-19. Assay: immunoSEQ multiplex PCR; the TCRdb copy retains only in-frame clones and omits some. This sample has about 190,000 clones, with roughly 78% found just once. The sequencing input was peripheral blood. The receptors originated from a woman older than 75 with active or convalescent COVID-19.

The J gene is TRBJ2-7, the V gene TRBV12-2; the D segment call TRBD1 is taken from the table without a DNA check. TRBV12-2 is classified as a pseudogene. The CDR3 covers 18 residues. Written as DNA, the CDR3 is TGTGCAAGTCGCTTAGAGCCCAGAGGTGGGGCGGCTGGCTACGAGCAGTACTTC. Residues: CASRLEPRGGAAGYEQYF.

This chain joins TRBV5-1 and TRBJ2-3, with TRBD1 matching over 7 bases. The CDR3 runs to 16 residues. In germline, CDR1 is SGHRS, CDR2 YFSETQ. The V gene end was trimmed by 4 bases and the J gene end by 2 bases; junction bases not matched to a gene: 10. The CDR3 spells CASSPAGGVLTDTQYF. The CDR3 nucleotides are TGCGCCAGCAGCCCAGCAGGGGGTGTCCTCACAGATACGCAGTATTTT.

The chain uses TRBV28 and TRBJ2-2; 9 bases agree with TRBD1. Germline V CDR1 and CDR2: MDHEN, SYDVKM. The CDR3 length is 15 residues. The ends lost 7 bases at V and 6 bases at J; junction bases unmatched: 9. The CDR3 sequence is CASTFPGQGPGELFF. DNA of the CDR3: TGTGCCAGCACATTCCCGGGACAGGGTCCCGGGGAGCTGTTTTTT.

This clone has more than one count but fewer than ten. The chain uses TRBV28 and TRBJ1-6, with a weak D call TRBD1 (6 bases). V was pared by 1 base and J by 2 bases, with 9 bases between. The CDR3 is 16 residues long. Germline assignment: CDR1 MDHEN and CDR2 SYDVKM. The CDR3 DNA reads TGTGCCAGCAGTTTATACAGGGTTCCCTATAATTCACCCCTCCACTTT. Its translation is CASSLYRVPYNSPLHF.

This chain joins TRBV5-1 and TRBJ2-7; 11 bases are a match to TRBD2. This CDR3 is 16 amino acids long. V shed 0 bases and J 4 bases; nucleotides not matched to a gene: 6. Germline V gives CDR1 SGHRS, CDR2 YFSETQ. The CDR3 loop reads CASSLAVGTSGYEQYF. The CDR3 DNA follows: TGCGCCAGCAGCTTGGCCGTGGGGACTAGCGGTTACGAGCAGTACTTC.

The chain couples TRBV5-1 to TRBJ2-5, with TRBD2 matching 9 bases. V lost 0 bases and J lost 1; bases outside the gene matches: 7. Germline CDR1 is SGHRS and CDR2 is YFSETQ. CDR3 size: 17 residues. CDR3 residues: CASSLVWSGGLQETQYF. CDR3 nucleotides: TGCGCCAGCAGCTTGGTTTGGAGCGGGGGGCTCCAAGAGACCCAGTACTTC.

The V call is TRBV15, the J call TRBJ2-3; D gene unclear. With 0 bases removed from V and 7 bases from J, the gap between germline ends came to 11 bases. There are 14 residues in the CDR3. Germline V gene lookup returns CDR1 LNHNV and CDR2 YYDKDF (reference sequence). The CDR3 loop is CATSREGEAYTQYF. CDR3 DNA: TGTGCCACCAGCAGAGAAGGAGAGGCCTATACGCAGTATTTT.

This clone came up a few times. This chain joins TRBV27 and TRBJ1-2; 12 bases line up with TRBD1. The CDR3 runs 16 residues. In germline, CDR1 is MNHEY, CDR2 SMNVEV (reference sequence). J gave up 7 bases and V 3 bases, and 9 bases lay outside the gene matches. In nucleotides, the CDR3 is TGTGCCAGCAGTTTTTTAGGGGGACAGGGGGCAGGTGGCTACACCTTC. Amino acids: CASSFLGGQGAGGYTF.

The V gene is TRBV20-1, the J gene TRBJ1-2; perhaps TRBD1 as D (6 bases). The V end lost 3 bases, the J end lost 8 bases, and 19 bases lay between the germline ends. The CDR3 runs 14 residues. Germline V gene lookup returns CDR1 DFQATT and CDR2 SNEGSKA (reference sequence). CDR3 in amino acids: CSASPRTAPRGYTF. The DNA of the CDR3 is TGCAGTGCTAGTCCTAGGACAGCCCCTCGAGGCTACACCTTC.

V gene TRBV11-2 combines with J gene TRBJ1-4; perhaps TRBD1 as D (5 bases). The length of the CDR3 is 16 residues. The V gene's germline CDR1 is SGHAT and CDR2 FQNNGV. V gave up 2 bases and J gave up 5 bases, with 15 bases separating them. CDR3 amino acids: CASSLRGVRANEKLFF. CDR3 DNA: TGTGCCAGCAGCTTACGGGGGGTGAGAGCAAATGAAAAACTGTTTTTT.

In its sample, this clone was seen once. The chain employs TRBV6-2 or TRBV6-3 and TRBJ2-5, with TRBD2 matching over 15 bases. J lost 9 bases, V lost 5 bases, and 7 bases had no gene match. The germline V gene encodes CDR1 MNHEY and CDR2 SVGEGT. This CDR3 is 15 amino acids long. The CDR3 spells CASSRPGTSGGSQYF. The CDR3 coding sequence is TGTGCCAGCAGTCGCCCTGGGACTAGCGGGGGGTCCCAGTACTTC.

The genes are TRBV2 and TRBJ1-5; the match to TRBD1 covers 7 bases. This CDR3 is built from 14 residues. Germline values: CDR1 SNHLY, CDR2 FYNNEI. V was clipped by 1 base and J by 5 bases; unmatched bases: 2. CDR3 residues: CASSEDQGDQPQHF. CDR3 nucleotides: TGTGCCAGCAGTGAAGATCAGGGGGATCAGCCCCAGCATTTT.

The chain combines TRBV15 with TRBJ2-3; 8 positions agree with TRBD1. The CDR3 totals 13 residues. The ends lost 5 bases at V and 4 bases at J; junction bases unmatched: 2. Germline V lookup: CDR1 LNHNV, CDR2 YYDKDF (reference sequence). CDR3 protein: CATSGQGSDTQYF. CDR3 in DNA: TGTGCCACCAGCGGACAGGGTTCAGATACGCAGTATTTT. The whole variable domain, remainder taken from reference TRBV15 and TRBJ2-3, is DAMVIQNPRYQVTQFGKPVTLSCSQTLNHNVMYWYQQKSSQAPKLLFHYYDKDFNNEADTPDNFQSRRPNTSFCFLDIRSPGLGDTAMYLCATSGQGSDTQYFGPGTRLTVL.

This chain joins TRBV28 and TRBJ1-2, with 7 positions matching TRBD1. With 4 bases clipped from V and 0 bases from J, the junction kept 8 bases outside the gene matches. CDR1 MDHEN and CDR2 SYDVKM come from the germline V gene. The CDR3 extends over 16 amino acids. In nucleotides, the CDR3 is TGTGCCAGCAGTTCAGACCGGGACAGAGCTAACTATGGCTACACCTTC. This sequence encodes CASSSDRDRANYGYTF.